This entry features one T cell receptor beta chain sequence. The source of the sample is a study of blood T cell repertoires in COVID-19. Study-level information: Some COVID-19 samples were acute and others convalescent; all came from the United States, Italy and Spain. The analysed material was cDNA or gDNA that came from T cells, B-cell-depleted T cells, or PBMCs.

Per the study methods: Amplification of reference gene primers was used by the study to estimate nucleated cell counts. The data were produced by immunoSEQ multiplex PCR, yet TCRdb's version contains in-frame clones alone and is incomplete. D and trimming come from the DNA, and the V and J calls and clone size come from that table. The data hold about 250,000 clones, with 80% to 90% observed a single time. Sequencing was done on a sample of peripheral blood. This TCR was recovered from a woman in her seventies with acute or convalescent COVID-19.

The CDR3 nucleotides are TGTGCCAGCTCCAGATCCCCTAGCGGGGGGCACAATGAGCAGTTCTTC. This gives the protein CASSRSPSGGHNEQFF. This sequence joins TRBV6-4 and TRBJ2-1, with TRBD2 matching over 11 bases. J was trimmed by 5 bases and V by 8 bases; bases with no gene match: 11. In germline, CDR1 is MRHNA, CDR2 SNTAGT. CDR3 length equals 16 residues.